The clone carrying this TCR beta chain was observed a single time. Its antigen remains unknown. The data derive from a study of blood T cells in healthy people across ages. Regarding the study as a whole: TCR beta diversity tracked closely with naive T cell percentage. No one knew whether donors had CMV, which possibly confounded expanded clonotype changes.

The CDR3 totals 15 residues. Germline values: CDR1 DFQATT, CDR2 SNEGSKA (reference sequence). Trimming took 4 bases from V and 0 from J; bases not matched to a gene: 4. Using a J-beta primer mix together with a sample-barcoded 5' primer, a second PCR was run for roughly 6 to 12 cycles. TCRdb passed the 5' RACE reads through MiXCR, listing each CDR3 protein once. The profile shows about 1.4 million distinct CDR3 sequences, roughly 59% of them singletons. At least 6 million PBMCs were isolated per sample. This clonotype was obtained from a man younger than 35 in good health. The sequencing sample was made of blood. V is TRBV20-1 and J is TRBJ2-7; 12 nucleotides agree with TRBD2. The CDR3 reads CSATKLAGGSYEQYF. For the CDR3, the DNA is TGCAGTGCTACTAAACTAGCGGGGGGCTCCTACGAGCAGTACTTC.